These 18 T cell receptor beta chains were sequenced from one sample in a study of T cells in Graves' hyperthyroidism and ophthalmopathy. What was amplified from RNA transcripts were TCR beta CDR3 regions. Carried out on the TCR CDR3, a first-round RT-PCR used the HTBI primer set. One entry per CDR3 protein results from TCRdb running MiXCR on the multiplex PCR reads. In the table there are 690,000 or so distinct CDR3 sequences, 15% to 20% of which are singletons. The sequenced sample was blood. The source is a woman between 45 and 60 years old with Graves' hyperthyroidism that later progressed to Graves' ophthalmopathy.

This clonotype was seen ten or more times. The chain joins TRBV30 to TRBJ2-1; perhaps TRBD1 as D (6 bases). The V gene lost 0 bases and the J gene lost 0 bases, with 12 bases spanning the gap. This CDR3 spans 16 amino acids. Germline V CDR1 and CDR2: GTSNPN, SVGIG (reference sequence). CDR3 region: CAWSVRGLSSYNEQFF. CDR3 nucleotide sequence: TGTGCCTGGAGTGTCAGGGGCCTTAGCTCCTACAATGAGCAGTTCTTC.

This clonotype was picked up many times. The rearrangement joins TRBV2 to TRBJ1-2; D remains ambiguous. V was trimmed by 7 bases and J by 4 bases, leaving 19 bases between them. The CDR3 sequence is 15 residues long. Germline V CDR1 and CDR2: SNHLY, FYNNEI. The CDR3 DNA sequence: TGTGCCAGCAAGTTACGGGGTGGAGTCAGCTATGGCTACACCTTC. Protein product: CASKLRGGVSYGYTF.

This clonotype appeared many times. The J gene is TRBJ1-6, the V gene TRBV3-1; 7 bases line up with TRBD1. Germline CDR1 LGHDT, CDR2 YNNKEL (reference sequence). The length of the CDR3 is 15 residues. After removal of 0 bases from V and 9 bases from J, the junction contained 5 bases not matched to a gene. The CDR3 bases are TGTGCCAGCAGCCAAGATTGGACAGGATCTTCACCCCTCCACTTT. Translation gives CASSQDWTGSSPLHF.

This clonotype was recorded at least ten times. The chain recombines TRBV7-9 with TRBJ2-7, with 9 bases fitting TRBD1. CDR1 is SEHNR, CDR2 FQNEAQ, per germline (reference sequence). J lost 0 bases, V lost 1 base, and 4 bases had no gene match. This CDR3 is 16 amino acids long. This chain's CDR3 is CASSLVGQGPSYEQYF. The CDR3 coding sequence is TGTGCCAGCAGCTTAGTTGGACAGGGGCCCTCCTACGAGCAGTACTTC.

This clonotype was seen ten or more times. The chain recombines TRBV7-8 with TRBJ2-5; D may correspond to TRBD1 or TRBD2 (5 bases each). CDR3 size: 16 residues. Per the germline V gene, CDR1 is SGHVS and CDR2 is FQNEAQ. With 5 bases removed from V and 0 bases from J, the gap between germline ends came to 16 bases. The CDR3 nucleotides read TGTGCCAGCAGCCGATGGGGACGGCTGTACCAAGAGACCCAGTACTTC. Translating gives CASSRWGRLYQETQYF.

The genes are TRBV12-3 or TRBV12-4 and TRBJ2-7; 11 bases match TRBD1. V was clipped by 1 base and J by 3 bases; unmatched bases: 5. The CDR3 has 16 amino acids. The CDR3 DNA reads TGTGCCAGCAGTTTAGACTCGGGACAGGGGGGCTACGAGCAGTACTTC. The encoded protein is CASSLDSGQGGYEQYF.

This clonotype was seen many times. The CDR3 DNA is TGTGCCAGCTCACCACAGGGGCTAGGTACTGAAGCTTTCTTT. Its translation: CASSPQGLGTEAFF. This chain connects TRBV18 to TRBJ1-1; a weak D match, TRBD1 (5 bases). Germline V gene sequence: CDR1 KGHSH, CDR2 LQKENI. This CDR3 spans 14 amino acids. The V gene lost 1 base and the J gene lost 5 bases, with 11 bases spanning the gap.

This chain connects TRBV27 to TRBJ2-3; D tentatively reads TRBD1 or TRBD2 (5 bases each). This CDR3 is 17 amino acids long. Trimming cost V 5 bases and J 3 bases, with 21 bases left between them. Germline V gives CDR1 MNHEY, CDR2 SMNVEV (reference sequence). CDR3 in amino acids: CASSPRGSSKGTDTQYF. For the CDR3, the DNA is TGTGCCAGCAGTCCTCGTGGGAGCTCAAAGGGGACAGATACGCAGTATTTT.

The chain employs TRBV7-2 and TRBJ2-7; D call uncertain. The germline CDR1 and CDR2 sequences are SGHTA and FQGNSA. The ends were cut back, 5 bases at V and 7 bases at J, with 15 bases in the middle. The length of the CDR3 is 13 residues. As DNA, the CDR3 is TGTGCCAGCAGCCTAGTAGGTCCCGGGGAGCAGTACTTC. It encodes CASSLVGPGEQYF. The full variable domain, in which reference TRBV7-2 and TRBJ2-7 provide the parts outside the CDR3, is GAGVSQSPSNKVTEKGKDVELRCDPISGHTALYWYRQSLGQGLEFLIYFQGNSAPDKSGLPSDRFSAERTGGSVSTLTIQRTQQEDSAVYLCASSLVGPGEQYFGPGTRLTVT.

This clonotype has at least ten counts. The chain links TRBV5-1 to TRBJ1-1; a possible D gene is TRBD1 (5 bases). This CDR3 has 15 amino acids. Between the trimmed V and J ends, which lost 2 bases and 3 bases, there was a span of 14 bases. Germline V gene lookup returns CDR1 SGHRS and CDR2 YFSETQ. In DNA, the CDR3 is TGCGCCAGCAGCTTTCGAGGGGCGGGGGACACTGAAGCTTTCTTT. It yields the protein CASSFRGAGDTEAFF.

There are many counts of this clonotype. V usage is TRBV5-8 and J usage is TRBJ2-1; weak D call: TRBD2 (6 bases). CDR3 size: 18 residues. Trimming left V 4 bases short and J 6 bases short, with 26 bases between. CDR1 and CDR2 from the germline V gene are SGHTS and YDEGEE. CDR3 nucleotide sequence: TGTGCCAGCAGCCCCGGGGGTAGGGGACTCACGTTTCGCAATGAGCAGTTCTTC. Translation gives CASSPGGRGLTFRNEQFF. The full variable domain, rest sourced from reference TRBV5-8 and TRBJ2-1, is EAGVTQSPTHLIKTRGQQATLRCSPISGHTSVYWYQQALGLGLQFLLWYDEGEERNRGNFPPRFSGRQFPNYSSELNVNALELEDSALYLCASSPGGRGLTFRNEQFFGPGTRLTVL.

This clonotype was detected many times. The chain is built from TRBV3-1 and TRBJ1-1; D remains ambiguous. Germline V gene lookup returns CDR1 LGHDT and CDR2 YNNKEL (reference sequence). This CDR3 spans 14 amino acids. The germline V and J ends were trimmed by 2 bases and 0 bases, with 7 bases remaining between them. The CDR3 sequence: CASSQNFLNTEAFF. Here the CDR3 DNA reads TGTGCCAGCAGCCAAAACTTTTTGAACACTGAAGCTTTCTTT.

This chain uses TRBV19 with TRBJ1-5; TRBD1 agrees at 8 bases. Germline CDR1 reads LNHDA; CDR2 reads SQIVND (reference sequence). The trim removed 9 bases at V and 2 bases at J, leaving 6 bases unmatched. This CDR3 has 14 residues. The CDR3 bases are TGTGCCAGCAAGGACAGGGCGGGCAATCAGCCCCAGCATTTT. Protein product: CASKDRAGNQPQHF.

The chain carries TRBV20-1 and TRBJ1-5; 8 bases agree with TRBD1. The V and J ends lost 6 bases and 2 bases, in that order; junction bases with no gene match: 3. Germline CDR1 reads DFQATT; CDR2 reads SNEGSKA (reference sequence). The CDR3 consists of 13 residues. The CDR3 DNA follows: TGCAGTGCCCCACAGGGGGGCAATCAGCCCCAGCATTTT. Translation gives CSAPQGGNQPQHF.

The chain links TRBV20-1 to TRBJ1-5; D may be TRBD1 (6 bases). V dropped 4 bases and J dropped 2 bases, with 15 bases sitting between them. This CDR3 region has 15 residues. Germline CDR1 and CDR2: DFQATT and SNEGSKA (reference sequence). The DNA of the CDR3 is TGCAGTGCTATACGAGGGGGTATTCGCAATCAGCCCCAGCATTTT. This translates into CSAIRGGIRNQPQHF.

Regarding this clonotype: A junction end diverges from the germline sequence, so it may reflect a read error. The chain uses TRBV6-2 or TRBV6-3 and TRBJ1-5; tentative D call: TRBD1 (5 bases). Germline CDR1 is MNHEY and CDR2 is SVGEGT. This CDR3 comprises 15 residues. The CDR3 region has the DNA TGTGCCAGCCGTTATCCGGGGCCGATCCATCAGCCCCAGCATTTT. This translates into CASRYPGPIHQPQHF.

This clonotype showed up just a few times. J is TRBJ1-6 and V is TRBV6-1; no reliable D call. The CDR3 is made up of 14 amino acids. The ends were cut back, 5 bases at V and 0 bases at J, with 5 bases in the middle. In germline, CDR1 is MNHNS, CDR2 SASEGT. The CDR3 bases are TGTGCCAGCAGTAAAGACTCCTATAATTCACCCCTCCACTTT. Protein: CASSKDSYNSPLHF.

This clonotype was detected many times. This chain uses TRBV14 with TRBJ1-1, with D hard to call. The CDR3 covers 12 residues. CDR1 is SGHDN, CDR2 FVKESK, per germline. Deletions cut 8 bases from V and 0 bases from J, with 7 bases between. CDR3 DNA sequence: TGTGCCAGCGCGCCCCTGAACACTGAAGCTTTCTTT. This codes for CASAPLNTEAFF.